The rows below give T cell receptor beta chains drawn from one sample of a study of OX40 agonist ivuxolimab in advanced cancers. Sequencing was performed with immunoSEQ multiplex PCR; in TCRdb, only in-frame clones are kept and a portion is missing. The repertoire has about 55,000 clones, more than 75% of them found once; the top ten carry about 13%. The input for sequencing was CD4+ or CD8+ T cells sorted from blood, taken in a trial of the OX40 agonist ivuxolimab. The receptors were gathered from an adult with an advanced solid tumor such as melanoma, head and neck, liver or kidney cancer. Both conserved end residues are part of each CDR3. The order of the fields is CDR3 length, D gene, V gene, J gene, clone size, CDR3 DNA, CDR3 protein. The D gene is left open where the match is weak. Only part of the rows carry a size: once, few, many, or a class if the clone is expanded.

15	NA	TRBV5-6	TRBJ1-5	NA	TGTGCCAGCAGCATGACAGCTTATAGCAATCAGCCCCAGCATTTT	CASSMTAYSNQPQHF
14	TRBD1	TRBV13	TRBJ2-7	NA	TGTGCCAGCAGCTTGGGGACAGAGCCCTACGAGCAGTACTTC	CASSLGTEPYEQYF
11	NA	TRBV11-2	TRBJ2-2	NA	TGTGCCAGCAGCTTAACCGGGGAGCTGTTTTTT	CASSLTGELFF
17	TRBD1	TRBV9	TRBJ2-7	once	TGTGCCAGCAGCCATCCCTCTTACGCAGGGGGCGAGTACGAGCAGTACTTC	CASSHPSYAGGEYEQYF
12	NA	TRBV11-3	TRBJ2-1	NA	TGTGCCAGCAGCTTGTCCCACAATGAGCAGTTCTTC	CASSLSHNEQFF
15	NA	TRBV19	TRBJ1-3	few	TGTGCCAGTAGTATATCTACGCTCTCTGGAAACACCATATATTTT	CASSISTLSGNTIYF
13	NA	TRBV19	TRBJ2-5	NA	TGTGCCAGTAGTGTGACGGTACAAGAGACCCAGTACTTC	CASSVTVQETQYF
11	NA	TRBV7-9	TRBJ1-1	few	TGTGCCAGCAGCTTAGTCGCCGGAGCTTTCTTT	CASSLVAGAFF
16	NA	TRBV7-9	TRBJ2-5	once	TGTGCCAGCAGCTTAGGTCCGGGCCCTACGTCGGAGACCCAGTACTTC	CASSLGPGPTSETQYF
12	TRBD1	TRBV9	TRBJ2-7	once	TGTGCCAGCGCCGAGGGACAGGGCGAGCAGTACTTC	CASAEGQGEQYF
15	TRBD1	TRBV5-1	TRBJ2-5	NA	TGCGCCAGCAGCGGGACAGGGGGTTTCGGAGAGACCCAGTACTTC	CASSGTGGFGETQYF
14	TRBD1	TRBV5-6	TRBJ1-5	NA	TGTGCCAGCAGCATACAGGGGGGAGTTCAGCCCCAGCATTTT	CASSIQGGVQPQHF
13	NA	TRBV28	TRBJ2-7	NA	TGTGCCAGCAGTCCTCATGGGGCGGGCGAGCAGTACTTC	CASSPHGAGEQYF
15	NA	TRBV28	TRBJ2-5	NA	TGTGCCAGCAGCCTGGGCAGGGTTAGTGTAGGGACCCAGTACTTC	CASSLGRVSVGTQYF
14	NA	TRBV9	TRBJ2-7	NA	TGTGCCAGCAGCGGAGGACAGACATCCTACGAGCAGTACTTC	CASSGGQTSYEQYF
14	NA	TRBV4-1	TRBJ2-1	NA	TGCGCCAGCAGCCTAGTAGGGTCCTACAATGAGCAGTTCTTC	CASSLVGSYNEQFF
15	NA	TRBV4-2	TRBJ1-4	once	TGTGCCAGCAGCCAAGAACAACAGGGAGCAGGAAAACTGTTTTTT	CASSQEQQGAGKLFF
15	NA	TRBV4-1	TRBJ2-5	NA	TGCGCCAGCAGCCCCGAGGGGGGGGGCCATGAGACCCAGTACTTC	CASSPEGGGHETQYF
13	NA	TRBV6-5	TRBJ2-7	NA	TGTGCCAGCAGTTACGCCCTGGCCTACGAGCAGTACTTC	CASSYALAYEQYF
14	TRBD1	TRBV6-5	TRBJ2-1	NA	TGTGCCAGCAGACCGGACAGGGGGTACAATGAGCAGTTCTTC	CASRPDRGYNEQFF
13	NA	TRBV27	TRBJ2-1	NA	TGTGCCAGCCTGGGGCCGGTCGGGGGTGAGCAGTTCTTC	CASLGPVGGEQFF
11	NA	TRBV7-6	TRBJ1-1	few	TGTGCCAGCAGCTTAACGACTGAAGCTTTCTTT	CASSLTTEAFF
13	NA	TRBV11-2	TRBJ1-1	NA	TGTGCCAGCAGCTTAGAGGGTAACACTGAAGCTTTCTTT	CASSLEGNTEAFF
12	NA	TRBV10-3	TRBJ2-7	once	TGTGCCATCAGTGAGTCCCTTTACGAGCAGTACTTC	CAISESLYEQYF
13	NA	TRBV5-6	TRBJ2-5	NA	TGTGCCAGCAGCTTACAGGCCCCAGAGACCCAGTACTTC	CASSLQAPETQYF
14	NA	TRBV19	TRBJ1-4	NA	TGTGCCAGTAGTCACAGGGCGACTAATGAAAAACTGTTTTTT	CASSHRATNEKLFF
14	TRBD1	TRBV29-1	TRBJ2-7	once	TGCAGCGCCTACTACTCGGGACAGAATTACGAGCAGTACTTC	CSAYYSGQNYEQYF
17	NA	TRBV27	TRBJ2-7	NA	TGTGCCAGCAGTTTACTGTTAAGAAAAGGGCGTAGTCACGAGCAGTACTTC	CASSLLLRKGRSHEQYF
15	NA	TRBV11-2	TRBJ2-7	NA	TGTGCCAGCAGCTCAGCCTTCGACAGGACCTACGAGCAGTACTTC	CASSSAFDRTYEQYF
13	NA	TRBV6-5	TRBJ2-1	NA	TGTGCCAGCACATCTGGCTCCTACAATGAGCAGTTCTTC	CASTSGSYNEQFF
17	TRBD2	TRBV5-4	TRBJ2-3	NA	TGTGCCAGCAGCTCCCCCGGGGGACTATGGAGCACAGATACGCAGTATTTT	CASSSPGGLWSTDTQYF
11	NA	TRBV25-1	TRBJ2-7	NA	TGTGCCAGCAGTGGGACGTACGAGCAGTACTTC	CASSGTYEQYF
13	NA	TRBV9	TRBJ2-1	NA	TGTGCCAGCAGCGTAGGGGGAGGGACAGGGCAGTTCTTC	CASSVGGGTGQFF
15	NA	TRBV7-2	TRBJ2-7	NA	NA	CASSSSPGQSYEQYF
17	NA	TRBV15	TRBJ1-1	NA	TGTGCCACCAGCACCTCCCGAGACCTTATCTTTAACACTGAAGCTTTCTTT	CATSTSRDLIFNTEAFF
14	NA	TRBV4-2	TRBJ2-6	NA	TGTGCCAGCAGCCAAGAAGGGACGGCCAACGTCCTGACTTTC	CASSQEGTANVLTF
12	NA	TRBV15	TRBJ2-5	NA	TGTGCCACCAGCGTTGGGGCCGGGCCTAAGTACTTC	CATSVGAGPKYF
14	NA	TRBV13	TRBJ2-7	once	TGTGCCAGCAGCAAGGAGGCTAGCTCCTACGAGCAGTACTTC	CASSKEASSYEQYF
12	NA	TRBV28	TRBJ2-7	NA	TGTGCCAGCAGTTCGGACTTTTACGAGCAGTACTTC	CASSSDFYEQYF
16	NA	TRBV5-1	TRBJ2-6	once	TGCGCCAGCAGCTTGGCCGAGAACTCTGGGGCCAACGTCCTGACTTTC	CASSLAENSGANVLTF
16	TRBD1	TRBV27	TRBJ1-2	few	TGTGCCAGCAGTACCTTCAGCCTGGGACAGGGTAGTGGCTACACCTTC	CASSTFSLGQGSGYTF
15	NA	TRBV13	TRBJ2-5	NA	TGTGCCAGCAGCTCCCTGTCGGGCGACGGTGTGGTCCAGTACTTC	CASSSLSGDGVVQYF
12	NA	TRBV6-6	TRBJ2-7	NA	TGTGCCAGCAGTTACGCGGTTTTCGAGCAGTACTTC	CASSYAVFEQYF
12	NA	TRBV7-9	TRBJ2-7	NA	TGTGCCAGCGGGCAGGAGAACTACGAGCAGTACTTC	CASGQENYEQYF
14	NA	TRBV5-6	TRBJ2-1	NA	TGTGCCAGCAGCTTGGTCAGCACGGTAAATGAGCAGTTCTTC	CASSLVSTVNEQFF
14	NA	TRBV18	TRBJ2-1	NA	TGTGCCAGCTCACCACCGGGGGGATACAATGAGCAGTTCTTC	CASSPPGGYNEQFF
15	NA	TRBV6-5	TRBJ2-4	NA	TGTGCCAGCAGTATAGAGGGTGCTTTGGGAAACATTCAGTACTTC	CASSIEGALGNIQYF
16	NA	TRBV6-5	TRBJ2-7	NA	TGTGCCAGCAGTTACGGGCAGATATCCACTATCTACGAGCAGTACTTC	CASSYGQISTIYEQYF
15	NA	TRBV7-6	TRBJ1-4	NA	TGTGCCAGCAGCTTAGGGGGATCAACTAATGAAAAACTGTTTTTT	CASSLGGSTNEKLFF